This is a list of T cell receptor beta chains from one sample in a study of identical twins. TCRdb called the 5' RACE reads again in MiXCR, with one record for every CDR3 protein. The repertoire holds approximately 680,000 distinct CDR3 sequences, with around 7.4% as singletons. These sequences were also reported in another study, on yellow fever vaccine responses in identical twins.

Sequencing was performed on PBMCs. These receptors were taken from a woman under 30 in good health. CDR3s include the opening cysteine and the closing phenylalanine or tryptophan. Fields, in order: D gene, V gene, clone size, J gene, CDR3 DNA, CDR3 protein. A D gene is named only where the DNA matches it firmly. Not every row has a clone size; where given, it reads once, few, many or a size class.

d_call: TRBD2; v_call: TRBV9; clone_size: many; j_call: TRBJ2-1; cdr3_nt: TGTGCCAGCAGCGTAAGTGCTAGCGGGAGGGTGGATGAGCAGTTCTTC; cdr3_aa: CASSVSASGRVDEQFF
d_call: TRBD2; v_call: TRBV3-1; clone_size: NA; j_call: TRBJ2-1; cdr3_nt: TGTGCCAGCAGCCCGACTAGCGGGGGCCAGGGTAGTCAGTTCTTC; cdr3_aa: CASSPTSGGQGSQFF
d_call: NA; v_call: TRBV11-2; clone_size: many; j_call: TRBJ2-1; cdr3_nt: TGTGCCAGCAGCACCGAAGGGGGGAATGAGCAGTTCTTC; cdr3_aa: CASSTEGGNEQFF
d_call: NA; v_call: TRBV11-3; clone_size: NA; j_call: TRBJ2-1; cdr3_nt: TGTGCCAGCAGCCCCTGGACCGGTGGGGGGGAGCAGTTCTTC; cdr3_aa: CASSPWTGGGEQFF
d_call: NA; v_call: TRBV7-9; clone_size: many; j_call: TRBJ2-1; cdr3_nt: TGTGCCAGCAGCGCAGGCCTAGTGCTTCTATACAATGAGCAGTTCTTC; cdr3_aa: CASSAGLVLLYNEQFF
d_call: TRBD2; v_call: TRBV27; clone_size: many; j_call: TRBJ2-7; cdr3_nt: TGTGCCAGCAGTTTCAATCGGCTAGCGGGAGTGGAGCAGTACTTC; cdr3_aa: CASSFNRLAGVEQYF
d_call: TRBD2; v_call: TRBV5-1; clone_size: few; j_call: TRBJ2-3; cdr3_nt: TGCGCCAGCAGCTTGGGTCTAGCGGGGGTCCCAGATACGCAGTATTTT; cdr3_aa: CASSLGLAGVPDTQYF
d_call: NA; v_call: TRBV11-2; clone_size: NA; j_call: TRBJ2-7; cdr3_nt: TGTGCCAGCAGCTTAGATCGGGCGGGGGCACAGAACGAGCAGTACTTC; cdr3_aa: CASSLDRAGAQNEQYF
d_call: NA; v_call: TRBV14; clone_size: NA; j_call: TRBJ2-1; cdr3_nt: TGTGCCAGCAGCCAAGAGGGAAGGCTGTACAATGAGCAGTTCTTC; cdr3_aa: CASSQEGRLYNEQFF
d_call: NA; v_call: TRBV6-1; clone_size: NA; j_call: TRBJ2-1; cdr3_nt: TGTGCCAGCAGCCCCACAACAGGGCCCAATGAGCAGTTCTTC; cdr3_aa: CASSPTTGPNEQFF
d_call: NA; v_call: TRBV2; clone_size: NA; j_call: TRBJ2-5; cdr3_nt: TGTGCCAGCCACCCAACAGGGAAAGAGACCCAGTACTTC; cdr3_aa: CASHPTGKETQYF
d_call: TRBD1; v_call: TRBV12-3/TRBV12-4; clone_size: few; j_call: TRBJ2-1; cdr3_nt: TGTGCCAGCAGCGATGGACAGGGGGTTGGTGAGCAGTTCTTC; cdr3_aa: CASSDGQGVGEQFF
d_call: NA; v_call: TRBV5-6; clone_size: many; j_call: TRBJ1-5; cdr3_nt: TGTGCCAGCAGCTTGATGGGACGCAATCAGCCCCAGCATTTT; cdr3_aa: CASSLMGRNQPQHF
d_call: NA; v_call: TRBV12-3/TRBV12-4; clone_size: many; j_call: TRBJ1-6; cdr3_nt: TGTGCCAGCAGTTTCCCGGGACATAATTCACCCCTCCACTTT; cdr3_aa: CASSFPGHNSPLHF
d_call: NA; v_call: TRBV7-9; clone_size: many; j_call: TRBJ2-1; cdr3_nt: TGTGCCAGCAGTTCCGTCCCGTTTGGTGAGCAGTTCTTC; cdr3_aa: CASSSVPFGEQFF
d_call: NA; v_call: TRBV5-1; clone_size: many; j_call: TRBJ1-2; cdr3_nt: TGCGCCAGCAGCTTCGCGCAGCCATATGGCTACACCTTC; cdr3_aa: CASSFAQPYGYTF
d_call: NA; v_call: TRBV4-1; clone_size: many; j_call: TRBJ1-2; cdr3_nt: TGCGCCAGCAGCCAAGGTCGACAGGCATTGGTGTACTATGGCTACACCTTC; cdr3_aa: CASSQGRQALVYYGYTF
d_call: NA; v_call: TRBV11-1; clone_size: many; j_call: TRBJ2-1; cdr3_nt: TGTGCCAGCAGCTTAGATCGGGATATCTGGAGCTCCTACAATGAGCAGTTCTTC; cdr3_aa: CASSLDRDIWSSYNEQFF
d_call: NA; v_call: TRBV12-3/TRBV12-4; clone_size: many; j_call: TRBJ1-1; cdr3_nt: TGTGCCAGCAGTTTAGGGCAGCATAGAACTGAAGCTTTCTTT; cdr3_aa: CASSLGQHRTEAFF
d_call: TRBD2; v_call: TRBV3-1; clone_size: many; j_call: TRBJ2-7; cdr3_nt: TGTGCCAGCAGCCACAGAGCGGGAGCTGGGGAGCAGTACTTC; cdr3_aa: CASSHRAGAGEQYF
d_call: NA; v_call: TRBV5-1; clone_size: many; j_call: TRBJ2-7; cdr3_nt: TGCGCCAGCAGCGCTTGGCGGGACTCCTACGAGCAGTACTTC; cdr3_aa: CASSAWRDSYEQYF
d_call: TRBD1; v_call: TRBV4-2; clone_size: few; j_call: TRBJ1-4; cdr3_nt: TGTGCCAGCAGCCAAGAGCTCACAGGGGGAGTCCTCCTAACTAATGAAAAACTGTTTTTT; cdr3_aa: CASSQELTGGVLLTNEKLFF
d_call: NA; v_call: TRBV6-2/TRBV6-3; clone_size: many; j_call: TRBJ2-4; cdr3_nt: TGTGCCAGCAGCCCCTTTCAAGGGGGGAATCGGCCCTTGGGGATTCAGTACTTC; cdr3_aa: CASSPFQGGNRPLGIQYF
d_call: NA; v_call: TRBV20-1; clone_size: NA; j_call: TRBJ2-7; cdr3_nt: TGCAGTGCTAGACCGGACCCTACGTCGATTTGCTACGGGCAGTACTTC; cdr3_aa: CSARPDPTSICYGQYF
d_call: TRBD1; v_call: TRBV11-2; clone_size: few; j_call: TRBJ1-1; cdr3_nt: TGTGCCAGCAGCCTACAGGGGGTTCTAAACACTGAAGCTTTCTTT; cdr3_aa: CASSLQGVLNTEAFF
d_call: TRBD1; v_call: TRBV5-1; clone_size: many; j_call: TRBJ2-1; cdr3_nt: TGCGCCAGCAGCTTAACAGGGGGCTCTACCCTAAATTACAATGAGCAGTTCTTC; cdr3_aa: CASSLTGGSTLNYNEQFF
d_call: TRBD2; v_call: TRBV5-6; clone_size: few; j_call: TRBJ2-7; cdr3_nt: TGTGCCAGCAGCGGGACTAGCGGGGGATACGAGCAGTACTTC; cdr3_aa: CASSGTSGGYEQYF
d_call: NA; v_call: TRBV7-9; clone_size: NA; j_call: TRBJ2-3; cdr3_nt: TGTGCCAGCAGCTTTAGGACGGGGGCACTCACAGATACGCAGTATTTT; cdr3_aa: CASSFRTGALTDTQYF
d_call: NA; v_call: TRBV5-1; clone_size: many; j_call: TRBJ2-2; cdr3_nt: TGCGCCAGCAGCTTGGTGGGGGAGAACACCGGGGAGCTGTTTTTT; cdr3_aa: CASSLVGENTGELFF
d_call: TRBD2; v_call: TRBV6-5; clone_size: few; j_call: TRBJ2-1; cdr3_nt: TGTGCCACCTGGACTAGCGTGAGTGAGCAGTTCTTC; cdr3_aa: CATWTSVSEQFF
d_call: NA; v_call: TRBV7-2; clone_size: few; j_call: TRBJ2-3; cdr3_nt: TGTGCCAGCAGCTTAGCTTCGCAGGGGTATAGCACAGATACGCAGTATTTT; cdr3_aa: CASSLASQGYSTDTQYF
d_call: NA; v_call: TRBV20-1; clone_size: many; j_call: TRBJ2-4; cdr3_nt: TGCAGTGCTAGTATCGACAGACAGACCAAAAACATTCAGTACTTC; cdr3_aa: CSASIDRQTKNIQYF
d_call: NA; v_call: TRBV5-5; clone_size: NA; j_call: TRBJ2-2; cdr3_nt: TGTGCCAGCGGCCCCAGGCGTTCCGGGGAGCTGTTTTTT; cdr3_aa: CASGPRRSGELFF
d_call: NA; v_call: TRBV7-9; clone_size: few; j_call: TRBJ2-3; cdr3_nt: TGTGCCAGCAGCCCCCCCCGCGGAAGGACAGGCACAGATACGCAGTATTTT; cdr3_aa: CASSPPRGRTGTDTQYF
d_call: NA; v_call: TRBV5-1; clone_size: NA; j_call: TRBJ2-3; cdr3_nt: TGCGCCAGCAGCTTGGCCATCGGCAGGGGATACACAGATACGCAGTATTTT; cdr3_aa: CASSLAIGRGYTDTQYF
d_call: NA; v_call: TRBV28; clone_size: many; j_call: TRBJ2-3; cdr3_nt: TGTGCCAGCAGTTTATCCTTCCTCGATACGCAGTATTTT; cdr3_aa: CASSLSFLDTQYF
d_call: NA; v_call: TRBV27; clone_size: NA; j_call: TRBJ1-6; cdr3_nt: TGTGCCAGCAGTTTATCCGTCTATAATTCACCCCTCCACTTT; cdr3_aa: CASSLSVYNSPLHF
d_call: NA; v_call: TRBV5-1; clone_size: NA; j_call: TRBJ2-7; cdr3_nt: TGCGCCAGCAGCTTGGGGACAGTTTACTCCTACGAGCAGTACTTC; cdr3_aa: CASSLGTVYSYEQYF
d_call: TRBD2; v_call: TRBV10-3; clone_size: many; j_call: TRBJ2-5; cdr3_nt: TGTGCCATCAGTGACGGGACTAGCGGGACGATCTTTAGAGACCAAGAGACCCAGTACTTC; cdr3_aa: CAISDGTSGTIFRDQETQYF
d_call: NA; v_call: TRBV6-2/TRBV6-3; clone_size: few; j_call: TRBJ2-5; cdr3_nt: TGTGCCAGCAGTTACCCCCAGTTAGGGGAGACCCAGTACTTC; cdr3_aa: CASSYPQLGETQYF
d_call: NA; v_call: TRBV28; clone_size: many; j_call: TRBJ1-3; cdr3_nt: TGTGCCAGCAGAGTCCGGGACACCTTGGGCGGAAACACCATATATTTT; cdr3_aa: CASRVRDTLGGNTIYF
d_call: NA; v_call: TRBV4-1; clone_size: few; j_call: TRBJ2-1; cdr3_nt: TGCGCCAGTCGCAACCCACTCAGGGGCAATGAGCAGTTCTTC; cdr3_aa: CASRNPLRGNEQFF
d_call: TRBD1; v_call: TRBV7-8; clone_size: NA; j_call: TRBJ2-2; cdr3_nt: TGTGCCAGCAGCTTAAGGGACAGGGGGTACACCGGGGAGCTGTTTTTT; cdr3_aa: CASSLRDRGYTGELFF
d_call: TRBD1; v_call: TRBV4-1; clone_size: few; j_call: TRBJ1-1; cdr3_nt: TGCGCCAGCAGCCTCGACAGGGTTGCTTTCTTT; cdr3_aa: CASSLDRVAFF
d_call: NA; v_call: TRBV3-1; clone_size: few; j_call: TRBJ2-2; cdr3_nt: TGTGCCAGCAGCCAAAAGGTCCTGAACACCGGGGAGCTGTTTTTT; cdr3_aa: CASSQKVLNTGELFF
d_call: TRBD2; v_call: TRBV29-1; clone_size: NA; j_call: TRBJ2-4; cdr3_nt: TGCAGCGTCTCGGGCGGGAGGCGGGACATTCAGTACTTC; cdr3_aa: CSVSGGRRDIQYF
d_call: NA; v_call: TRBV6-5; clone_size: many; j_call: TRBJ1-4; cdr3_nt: TGTGCCAGCAGTTATACGGACCCTAGAGCAGCTAATGAAAAACTGTTTTTT; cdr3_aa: CASSYTDPRAANEKLFF
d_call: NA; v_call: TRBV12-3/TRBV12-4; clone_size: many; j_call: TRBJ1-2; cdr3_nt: TGTGCCAGCAGTTCGGGGATTACAGATATCCGCCGGAATATTGGCTACACCTTC; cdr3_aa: CASSSGITDIRRNIGYTF
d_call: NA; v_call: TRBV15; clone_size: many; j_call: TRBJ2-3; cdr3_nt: TGTGCCACCAGCAGAGGGACTGGCACAGATACGCAGTATTTT; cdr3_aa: CATSRGTGTDTQYF
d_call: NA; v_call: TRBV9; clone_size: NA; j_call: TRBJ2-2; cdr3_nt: TGTGCCAGCAGTCGGGATCTTTCGAACACCGGGGAGCTGTTTTTT; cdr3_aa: CASSRDLSNTGELFF
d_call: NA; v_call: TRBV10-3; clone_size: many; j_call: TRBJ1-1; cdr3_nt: TGTGCCATCAGCGTAGACAGGAACACTGAAGCTTTCTTT; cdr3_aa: CAISVDRNTEAFF
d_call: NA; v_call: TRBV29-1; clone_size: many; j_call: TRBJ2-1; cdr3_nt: TGCAGCGTTGACGGGGTAGCCGCTTACAATGAGCAGTTCTTC; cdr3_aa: CSVDGVAAYNEQFF
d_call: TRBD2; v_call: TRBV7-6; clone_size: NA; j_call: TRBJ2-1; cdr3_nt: TGTGCCAGCAGCTTAGTCGCTAGCGGGATCGATGAGCAGTTCTTC; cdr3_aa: CASSLVASGIDEQFF
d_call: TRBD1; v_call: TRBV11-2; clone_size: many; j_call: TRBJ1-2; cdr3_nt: TGTGCCAGCAGGTCCACAGGGGGCGTGGGGGGCTACACCTTC; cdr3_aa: CASRSTGGVGGYTF
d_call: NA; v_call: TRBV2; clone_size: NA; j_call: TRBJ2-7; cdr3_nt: TGTGCCAGCAGTGTCAGGGATCACGAGCAGTACTTC; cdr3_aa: CASSVRDHEQYF
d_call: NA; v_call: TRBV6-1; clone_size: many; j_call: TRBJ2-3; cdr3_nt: TGTGCCAGCAGGCACGGGACCTATCTAACAGATACGCAGTATTTT; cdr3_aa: CASRHGTYLTDTQYF